This is a list of T cell receptor beta chains from one sample in a study of human T cells and chemical hapten exposure. MiXCR, run by TCRdb on the RACE reads, gives a single entry per CDR3 protein. Among fewer than 100,000 distinct CDR3 sequences, around a tenth were seen once, and the ten largest hold roughly 1.6%. The sample consisted of whole blood, taken in connection with sensitization to the hapten diphenylcyclopropenone (DPC). These receptors were taken from a man aged 18-30 years with alopecia areata. Some clones in this sample may be carry-over from other donors' samples. CDR3s include the opening cysteine and the closing phenylalanine or tryptophan. Each record gives: D gene, clone size, J gene, V gene, CDR3 protein, CDR3 DNA. A D gene is named only where the DNA matches it firmly. Not all rows give a size; the values are once, few, many and, for expanded clones, a class.

d_call: .; clone_size: .; j_call: TRBJ2-1; v_call: TRBV4-3; cdr3_aa: CASSYGGNNEQFF; cdr3_nt: TGCGCCAGCAGCTACGGGGGTAACAATGAGCAGTTCTTC
d_call: .; clone_size: .; j_call: TRBJ2-4; v_call: TRBV7-2; cdr3_aa: CASSYPPHIQYF; cdr3_nt: TGTGCCAGCAGCTACCCGCCCCACATTCAGTACTTC
d_call: .; clone_size: few; j_call: TRBJ1-3; v_call: TRBV28; cdr3_aa: CASSLGGARGNTIYF; cdr3_nt: TGTGCCAGCAGTTTAGGGGGGGCGCGAGGAAACACCATATATTTT
d_call: .; clone_size: many; j_call: TRBJ1-6; v_call: TRBV29-1; cdr3_aa: CSVGDAEASPLHF; cdr3_nt: TGCAGCGTGGGGGACGCCGAAGCGTCACCCCTCCACTTT
d_call: .; clone_size: many; j_call: TRBJ2-2; v_call: TRBV7-2; cdr3_aa: CASSLNPSTGAGGELFF; cdr3_nt: TGTGCCAGCAGCTTAAACCCATCGACAGGAGCGGGCGGGGAGCTGTTTTTT
d_call: .; clone_size: many; j_call: TRBJ2-3; v_call: TRBV7-9; cdr3_aa: CATSDRSDTQYF; cdr3_nt: TGTGCCACCTCAGACAGATCAGATACGCAGTATTTT
d_call: TRBD1; clone_size: many; j_call: TRBJ1-5; v_call: TRBV5-1; cdr3_aa: CASSLDRGDQPQHF; cdr3_nt: TGCGCCAGCAGCTTGGACAGGGGTGATCAGCCCCAGCATTTT
d_call: TRBD2; clone_size: .; j_call: TRBJ2-5; v_call: TRBV7-9; cdr3_aa: CASSLAGGRETQYF; cdr3_nt: TGTGCCAGCAGCTTAGCGGGCGGGAGAGAGACCCAGTACTTC
d_call: .; clone_size: few; j_call: TRBJ1-6; v_call: TRBV3-1; cdr3_aa: CASSRGQLNSPLHF; cdr3_nt: TGTGCCAGCAGCCGCGGTCAGCTGAATTCACCCCTCCACTTT
d_call: .; clone_size: few; j_call: TRBJ2-3; v_call: TRBV7-3; cdr3_aa: CASSSGGPSDTQYF; cdr3_nt: TGTGCCAGCAGCTCCGGGGGGCCCTCAGATACGCAGTATTTT
d_call: .; clone_size: many; j_call: TRBJ1-1; v_call: TRBV3-1; cdr3_aa: CASRLTGTPNTEAFF; cdr3_nt: TGTGCCAGCAGGCTGACCGGGACACCGAACACTGAAGCTTTCTTT
d_call: .; clone_size: few; j_call: TRBJ2-3; v_call: TRBV10-3; cdr3_aa: CAIQGTDTQYF; cdr3_nt: TGTGCCATCCAAGGGACAGATACGCAGTATTTT
d_call: .; clone_size: .; j_call: TRBJ1-2; v_call: TRBV28; cdr3_aa: CASSFPMTKGYTF; cdr3_nt: TGTGCCAGCAGTTTTCCGATGACCAAGGGCTACACCTTC
d_call: .; clone_size: .; j_call: TRBJ1-3; v_call: TRBV18; cdr3_aa: CASSPGRSSGNTIYF; cdr3_nt: TGTGCCAGCTCCCCGGGCAGGAGCTCTGGAAACACCATATATTTT